Below, 8 T cell receptor beta chains from the same sample are listed, as sequenced in a study of blood T cell repertoires in COVID-19. Libraries were prepared by immunoSEQ multiplex PCR; TCRdb keeps only in-frame clonotypes and omits some of them. The sample yields about 260,000 clones, over 75% seen once. The material sequenced was peripheral blood. These receptors were obtained from a woman between 45 and 65 years old with acute or convalescent COVID-19.

The chain has TRBV4-1 and TRBJ2-7; TRBD1 is a possible D gene (6 bases). CDR1 is MGHRA, CDR2 YSYEKL, per germline. This CDR3 is built from 16 residues. V lost 2 bases and J lost 0, with 14 bases in between. The CDR3 here is CASSQRPTGSSYEQYF. The CDR3 DNA reads TGCGCCAGCAGCCAAAGGCCAACAGGGAGCTCCTACGAGCAGTACTTC.

This sequence joins TRBV7-3 and TRBJ2-1, with 8 positions matching TRBD1. Trimming cost V 5 bases and J 5 bases; bases outside gene matches: 11. Looked up from germline, CDR1 is SGHTA and CDR2 is FQGTGA. The CDR3 loop spans 16 amino acids. The CDR3 region is CASSPPGQGRNNEQFF. Written as DNA, the CDR3 is TGTGCCAGCAGCCCGCCCGGACAGGGCCGTAACAATGAGCAGTTCTTC.

Only one count was recorded for this clone. The chain recombines TRBV11-2 with TRBJ1-1; the match to TRBD1 covers 9 bases. The CDR3 is 14 residues long. In germline, CDR1 is SGHAT, CDR2 FQNNGV. After removal of 5 bases from V and 4 bases from J, the junction contained 5 bases not matched to a gene. In nucleotides, the CDR3 is TGTGCCAGCAGCCTCGGACAGGGGAGCACTGAAGCTTTCTTT. Amino acids: CASSLGQGSTEAFF.

This chain links TRBV4-1 with TRBJ2-7, with 12 nucleotides matching TRBD1. The CDR3 has 15 residues. The V gene's germline CDR1 is MGHRA and CDR2 YSYEKL. J lost 4 bases, V lost 4 bases, and 5 bases had no gene match. The DNA for the CDR3 is TGCGCCAGCAGCCCAGGGACAGGGGGCCTTTACGAGCAGTACTTC. It specifies CASSPGTGGLYEQYF.

V and J are TRBV24-1 and TRBJ2-3, with D maybe TRBD1 (6 bases). In germline, CDR1 is KGHDR, CDR2 SFDVKD. The CDR3 length is 16 residues. With 2 bases removed from V and 2 bases from J, the gap between germline ends came to 13 bases. CDR3: CATSDYKRTDTDTQYF. CDR3 in DNA: TGTGCCACCAGTGATTATAAGAGGACAGACACAGATACGCAGTATTTT.

The CDR3 loop reads CASSTLAGGSYNEQFF. The CDR3 nucleotides are TGTGCCAGCAGTACACTAGCGGGGGGCTCCTACAATGAGCAGTTCTTC. This sequence joins TRBV27 and TRBJ2-1; 12 positions match TRBD2. V lost 5 bases, J lost 0 bases, and 2 bases stayed unmatched. Germline V gene data show CDR1 as MNHEY and CDR2 as SMNVEV (reference sequence). The CDR3 totals 16 residues.

This chain uses TRBV25-1 with TRBJ1-1; 8 positions agree with TRBD1. The ends lost 6 bases at V and 2 bases at J; junction bases unmatched: 5. This CDR3 is 14 amino acids long. The germline V gene has CDR1 MGHDK and CDR2 SYGVNS. CDR3 amino acids: CASRRTGFNTEAFF. The CDR3 nucleotides are TGTGCCAGCAGGAGGACAGGGTTTAACACTGAAGCTTTCTTT.

The chain recombines TRBV7-3 with TRBJ2-7, with a weak D call TRBD2 (5 bases). CDR1 and CDR2 from the germline V gene are SGHTA and FQGTGA. The CDR3 has 14 residues. V lost 0 bases to trimming and J lost 7 bases, with 13 bases between them. Written as DNA, the CDR3 is TGTGCCAGCAGCTTAACGGGCCGAACGGGGGAGCAGTACTTC. Encoded protein: CASSLTGRTGEQYF.